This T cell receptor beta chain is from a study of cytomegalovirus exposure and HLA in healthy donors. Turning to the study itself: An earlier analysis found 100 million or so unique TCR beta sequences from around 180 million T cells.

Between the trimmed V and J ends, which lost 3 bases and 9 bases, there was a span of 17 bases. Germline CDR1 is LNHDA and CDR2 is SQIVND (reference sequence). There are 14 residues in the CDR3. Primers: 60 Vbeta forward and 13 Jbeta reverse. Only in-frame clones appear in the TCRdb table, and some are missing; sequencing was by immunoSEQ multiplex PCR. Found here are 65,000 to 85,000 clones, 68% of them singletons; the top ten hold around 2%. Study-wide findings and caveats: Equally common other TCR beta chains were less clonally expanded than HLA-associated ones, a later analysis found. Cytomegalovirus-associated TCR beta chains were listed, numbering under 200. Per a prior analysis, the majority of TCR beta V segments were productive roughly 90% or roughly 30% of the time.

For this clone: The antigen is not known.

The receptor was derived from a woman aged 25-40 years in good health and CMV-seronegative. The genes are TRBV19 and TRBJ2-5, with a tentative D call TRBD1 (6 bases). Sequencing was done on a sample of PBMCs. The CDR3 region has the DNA TGTGCCAGTAGTATCCCCTCGGACAGTTCGGCCCAGTACTTC. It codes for CASSIPSDSSAQYF.